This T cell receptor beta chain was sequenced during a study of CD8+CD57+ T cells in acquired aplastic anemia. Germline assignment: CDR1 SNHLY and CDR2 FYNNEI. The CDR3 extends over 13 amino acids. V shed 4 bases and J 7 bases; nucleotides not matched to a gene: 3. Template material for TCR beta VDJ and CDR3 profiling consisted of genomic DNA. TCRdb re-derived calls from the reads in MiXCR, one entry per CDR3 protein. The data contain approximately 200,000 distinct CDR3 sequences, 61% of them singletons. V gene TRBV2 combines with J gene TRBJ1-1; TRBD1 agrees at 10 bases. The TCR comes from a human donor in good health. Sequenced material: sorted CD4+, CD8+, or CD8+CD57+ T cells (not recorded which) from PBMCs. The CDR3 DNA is TGTGCCAGCAGTGGGGACAGGGGCGGTGAAGCTTTCTTT. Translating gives CASSGDRGGEAFF. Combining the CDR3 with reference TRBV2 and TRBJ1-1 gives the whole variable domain EPEVTQTPSHQVTQMGQEVILRCVPISNHLYFYWYRQILGQKVEFLVSFYNNEISEKSEIFDDQFSVERPDGSNFTLKIRSTKLEDSAMYFCASSGDRGGEAFFGQGTRLTVV.